Sequencing of this T cell receptor (beta chain) was carried out in a study of human T cells and chemical hapten exposure. Overall study: Predominantly women, the patients had alopecia areata, totalis or universalis.

The CDR3 covers 16 residues. After removal of 4 bases from V and 5 bases from J, the junction contained 11 bases not matched to a gene. CDR1 is DFQATT and CDR2 is SNEGSKA in the germline V gene (reference sequence). Described time point: patch test 1, 2 weeks after DPC sensitization. Treatment defined: therapeutic diphenylcyclopropenone sensitization with weekly scalp DPC. The study drew its donors from alopecia patients who were 18 to 70 years old and suitable for DPC. This clonotype was picked up many times. For the library, individual cDNA molecules each received unique molecular identifiers. One entry per CDR3 protein results from TCRdb running MiXCR on the RACE reads. Of some 79,000 distinct CDR3 sequences listed, around 7% are singletons.

This receptor was identified in a woman aged 30 to 39 with alopecia areata. Some clones in this sample may be carry-over from other donors' samples. Sequencing was performed on whole blood, taken in connection with sensitization to the hapten diphenylcyclopropenone (DPC). The chain couples TRBV20-1 to TRBJ2-3, with 11 bases aligning to TRBD2. Written as DNA, the CDR3 is TGCAGTGCTACCGTTAGCGGGGGGGCTAGTTTAGATACGCAGTATTTT. It is translated as CSATVSGGASLDTQYF.